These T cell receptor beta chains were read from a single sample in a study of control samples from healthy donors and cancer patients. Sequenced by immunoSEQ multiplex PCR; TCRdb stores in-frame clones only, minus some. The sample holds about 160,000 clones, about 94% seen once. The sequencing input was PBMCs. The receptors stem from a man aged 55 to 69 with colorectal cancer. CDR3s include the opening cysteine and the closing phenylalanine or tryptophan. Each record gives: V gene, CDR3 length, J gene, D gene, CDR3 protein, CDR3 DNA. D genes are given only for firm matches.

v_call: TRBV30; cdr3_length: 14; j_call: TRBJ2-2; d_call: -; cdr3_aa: CGAGRAGNTGELFF; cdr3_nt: TGTGGAGCAGGCAGGGCGGGGAACACCGGGGAGCTGTTTTTT
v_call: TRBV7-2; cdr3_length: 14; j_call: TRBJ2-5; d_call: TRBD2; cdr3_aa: CASSLSGGQETQYF; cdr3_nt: TGTGCCAGCAGCTTGAGCGGGGGACAAGAGACCCAGTACTTC
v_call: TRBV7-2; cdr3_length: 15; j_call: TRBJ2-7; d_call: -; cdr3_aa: CASSLRHGGRYEQYF; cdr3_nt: TGTGCCAGCAGCTTAAGACACGGGGGGCGATACGAGCAGTACTTC
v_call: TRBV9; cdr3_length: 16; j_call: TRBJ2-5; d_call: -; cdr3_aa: CASSVGGGYSQETQYF; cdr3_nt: TGTGCCAGCAGCGTAGGAGGTGGGTACTCCCAAGAGACCCAGTACTTC
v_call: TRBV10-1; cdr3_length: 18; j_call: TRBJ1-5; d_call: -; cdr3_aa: CASSDFTGMGGSNQPQHF; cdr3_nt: TGCGCCAGCAGTGATTTCACAGGGATGGGAGGTAGCAATCAGCCCCAGCATTTT
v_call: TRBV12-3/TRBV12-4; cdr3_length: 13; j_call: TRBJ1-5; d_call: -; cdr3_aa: CASSQTGDQPQHF; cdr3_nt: TGTGCCAGCAGCCAGACAGGCGATCAGCCCCAGCATTTT
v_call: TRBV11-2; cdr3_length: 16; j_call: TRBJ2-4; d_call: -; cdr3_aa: CASSLDREFDKNIQYF; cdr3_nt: TGTGCCAGCAGCTTAGATCGGGAATTCGACAAAAACATTCAGTACTTC
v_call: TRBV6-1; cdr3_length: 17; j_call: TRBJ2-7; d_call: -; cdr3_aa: CASSDYFREENPYEQYF; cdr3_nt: TGTGCCAGCAGTGATTACTTTAGGGAGGAAAACCCCTACGAACAGTACTTC
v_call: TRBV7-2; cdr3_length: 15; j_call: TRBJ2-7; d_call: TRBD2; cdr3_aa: CASSLVSGGTYEQYF; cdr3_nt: TGTGCCAGCAGCTTAGTCAGCGGGGGGACCTACGAGCAGTACTTC
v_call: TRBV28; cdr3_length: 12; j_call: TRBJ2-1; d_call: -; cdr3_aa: CASRAQLNEQFF; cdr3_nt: TGTGCCAGCAGGGCTCAGCTCAATGAGCAGTTCTTC